This T cell receptor (beta chain) originates from a study of resident and recirculating memory T cells in vitiligo. Study-wide findings and caveats: Vitiligo lesions lacked a unique dominant clone, and clonality varied. Different lesions suggested infiltration by different T cell clones.

TCRdb's table, derived via immunoSEQ multiplex PCR, lists solely in-frame clones and lacks some. This repertoire shows about 45,000 clones, about 93% found once; its top ten account for 4.5%. Points on this clone: The antigen remains undetermined.

This CDR3 has 15 residues. CDR1 and CDR2 (germline): LGHNT, FRNRAP. The ends were cut back, 7 bases at V and 2 bases at J, with 17 bases in the middle. Input material: blood. The chain has TRBV12-5 and TRBJ2-5, with D possibly TRBD2 on 5 matching bases. This sequence originates from a male donor with vitiligo. The CDR3 sequence is CASALGGGGQETQYF. CDR3 nucleotides: TGTGCTAGTGCCTTGGGTGGAGGCGGTCAAGAGACCCAGTACTTC. The variable domain in full, completed from reference TRBV12-5 and TRBJ2-5, reads DARVTQTPRHKVTEMGQEVTMRCQPILGHNTVFWYRQTMMQGLELLAYFRNRAPLDDSGMPKDRFSAEMPDATLATLKIQPSEPRDSAVYFCASALGGGGQETQYFGPGTRLLVL.